This passage covers 9 T cell receptor beta chains from one sample sequenced in a study of blood T cell repertoires in COVID-19 (dated by TCRdb to 2018 to 2021). The receptor library was made with the immunoSEQ multiplex PCR assay. TCRdb provides this immuneACCESS table in a form limited to in-frame rearrangements. Some clones are lacking; in checked studies, under half of them reflect an unresolved V gene, and why the rest are absent is not known. Across this sample there are under 150,000 clones, with roughly three quarters seen only once. The ten largest clones represent about 3.9% of the sample. The specimen sequenced was peripheral blood. The receptors here all came from a man aged 60-69 years with acute or convalescent COVID-19.

This sequence joins TRBV19 and TRBJ1-5; maybe TRBD1 (6 bases). Trimming stripped 10 bases from V and 5 bases from J, with 6 bases between. Germline V CDR1 and CDR2: LNHDA, SQIVND (reference sequence). There are 10 residues in the CDR3. The CDR3 sequence: CATGDQPQHF. The CDR3 nucleotides read TGTGCCACAGGGGATCAGCCCCAGCATTTT. The entire variable domain, with the rest obtained from reference TRBV19 and TRBJ1-5, is as follows: DGGITQSPKYLFRKEGQNVTLSCEQNLNHDAMYWYRQDPGQGLRLIYYSQIVNDFQKGDIAEGYSVSREKKESFPLTVTSAQKNPTAFYLCATGDQPQHFGDGTRLSIL.

The CDR3 nucleotides read TGCAGTGCTAGTCTATGGGACAAGGGGGATGGCTACACCTTC. Amino acid sequence: CSASLWDKGDGYTF. The chain joins TRBV20-1 to TRBJ1-2, with TRBD1 as a possible D gene (6 bases). Germline V gene lookup returns CDR1 DFQATT and CDR2 SNEGSKA (reference sequence). The CDR3 is 14 residues long. V was trimmed by 3 bases and J by 6 bases, leaving 17 bases between them.

The V call is TRBV30, the J call TRBJ2-7; 12 bases match TRBD2. V lost 7 bases to trimming and J lost 2 bases; unmatched junction nucleotides: 6. This CDR3 is built from 14 residues. CDR1 is GTSNPN, CDR2 SVGIG, per germline (reference sequence). The CDR3 spells CASLTSGRPYEQYF. DNA for the CDR3: TGTGCCTCTCTGACTAGCGGGAGACCCTACGAGCAGTACTTC.

The chain links TRBV7-7 to TRBJ2-2, with D perhaps matching TRBD2 (6 bases). The CDR3 length is 16 residues. CDR1 and CDR2 from the germline V gene are SSHAT and FNYEAQ (reference sequence). Deletions cut 5 bases from V and 2 bases from J, with 15 bases between. The DNA for the CDR3 is TGTGCCAGCAGCCGCACCCCGGGACTCAACACCGGGGAGCTGTTTTTT. The encoded protein is CASSRTPGLNTGELFF. Complete variable domain (other parts from reference TRBV7-7 and TRBJ2-2): GAGVSQSPRYKVTKRGQDVTLRCDPISSHATLYWYQQALGQGPEFLTYFNYEAQPDKSGLPSDRFSAERPEGSISTLTIQRTEQRDSAMYRCASSRTPGLNTGELFFGEGSRLTVL.

This clone was recorded only once. The chain carries TRBV18 and TRBJ2-3, with TRBD2 identical over 12 bases. This CDR3 has 16 amino acids. The V segment lost 6 bases and the J segment 6 bases; nucleotides outside the gene matches: 10. CDR1 and CDR2 from the germline V gene are KGHSH and LQKENI. CDR3 DNA: TGTGCCAGCTCCTTAGAACTAGCGGGAGGTTCGGATACGCAGTATTTT. Encoded protein: CASSLELAGGSDTQYF.

This clone has a handful of counts. The rearrangement links TRBV3-1 (or the pseudogene TRBV3-2) to TRBJ2-2; D is possibly TRBD2 (5 bases). The CDR3 contains 13 residues. Germline lookup yields CDR1 LGHDT and CDR2 YNNKEL (reference sequence). Trimming removed 3 bases at V and 10 bases at J, with 12 bases between. The CDR3 protein is CASSHRVREELFF. The CDR3 bases are TGTGCCAGCAGCCATCGCGTTCGGGAGGAGCTGTTTTTT.

The chain uses TRBV10-2 and TRBJ1-5; no firm D call. The V gene's germline CDR1 is WSHSY and CDR2 SAAADI. This CDR3 spans 14 amino acids. Between the trimmed V and J ends, which lost 10 bases and 3 bases, there was a span of 16 bases. The DNA for the CDR3 is TGCGCCACCTCACAAGTAGCCTCCAATCAGCCCCAGCATTTT. It is translated as CATSQVASNQPQHF.

Only a few counts were recorded for this clone. The V and J genes are TRBV27 and TRBJ1-6; 8 nucleotides match TRBD1. The germline CDR1 and CDR2 sequences are MNHEY and SMNVEV (reference sequence). This CDR3 has 16 residues. With 5 bases clipped from V and 8 bases from J, the junction kept 11 bases outside the gene matches. The CDR3 sequence: CASSPGQGLRDSPLHF. The CDR3 nucleotides are TGTGCCAGCAGTCCAGGACAGGGTTTGAGGGATTCACCCCTCCACTTT.

This chain uses TRBV28 with TRBJ2-3; 10 nucleotides match TRBD2. V dropped 5 bases and J dropped 4; count of bases not matched to a gene: 6. This CDR3 has 15 residues. Germline V gene lookup returns CDR1 MDHEN and CDR2 SYDVKM. CDR3 loop: CASSRLAGGPDTQYF. The CDR3, as DNA: TGTGCCAGCAGTAGATTAGCGGGAGGACCAGATACGCAGTATTTT.